The rows below give T cell receptor beta chains drawn from one sample of a study of blood T cell repertoires in COVID-19. Profiling relied on immunoSEQ multiplex PCR, and the TCRdb table lists in-frame clones only, not all of them. The data hold 180,000 or so clones, with over 80% observed a single time. The sequenced material came from PBMCs or T cells enriched from blood (not recorded which). Receptors originate from an older woman who had recovered from COVID-19. Both conserved end residues are part of each CDR3. D genes are given only for firm matches. Only some rows state a clone size, as once, few, many or a class for expanded clones.

d_gene,j_gene,abundance,v_gene,len,CDR3nt,CDR3aa
.,TRBJ1-5,.,TRBV5-5,16,TGTGCCAGCGGTGCGACCATGAAGGCGGAGAATCGACCCCAGCATTTT,CASGATMKAENRPQHF
.,TRBJ1-5,once,TRBV4-1,15,TGCGCCAGCAGCCAAGAAGCACAGGCCAATCAGCCCCAGCATTTT,CASSQEAQANQPQHF
.,TRBJ2-7,few,TRBV24-1,13,TGTGCCACCAGTGATTTTCAGAGGGACGAGCAGTACTTC,CATSDFQRDEQYF
.,TRBJ2-7,.,TRBV7-9,14,TGTGCCAGCAACCCGGGGGTTTCATCCTACGAGCAGTACTTC,CASNPGVSSYEQYF
TRBD2,TRBJ2-3,.,TRBV2,15,TGTGCCAGCAGTTTAGCGGGGGGCCCCACAGATACGCAGTATTTT,CASSLAGGPTDTQYF
.,TRBJ1-2,.,TRBV4-1,14,TGCGCCAGCAGCCAAGGTCGTATGGGGGCAGGCTACACCTTC,CASSQGRMGAGYTF
.,TRBJ2-1,.,TRBV7-6,15,TGTGCCAGCAGCTTAGGGCAGGGCTCGGACCTTGAGCAGTTCTTC,CASSLGQGSDLEQFF
TRBD1,TRBJ2-1,.,TRBV4-1,16,TGCGCCAGCAGCGGACAGGATCGGAACAGAAACAATGAGCAGTTCTTC,CASSGQDRNRNNEQFF
TRBD1,TRBJ2-7,.,TRBV18,16,TGTGCCAGCTCACCAAAGTTTGCAGGGGGCAGGGACGAGCAGTACTTC,CASSPKFAGGRDEQYF
.,TRBJ2-6,.,TRBV19,15,TGTGCCAGTAGCACAGAGATCTGGGTGGCCAACGTCCTGACTTTC,CASSTEIWVANVLTF
TRBD1,TRBJ1-4,.,TRBV18,17,TGTGCCAGCTCACCTTTTCTTCGCGGACAGGAGAATGAAAAACTGTTTTTT,CASSPFLRGQENEKLFF
TRBD1,TRBJ1-2,.,TRBV28,14,TGTGCCAGCAGTTTACAGGGGGCTCCCTATGGCTACACCTTC,CASSLQGAPYGYTF